Described below is a single T cell receptor (beta chain) sequence and its context. No cognate antigen has been identified for it. Base qualities are not provided; no much larger clone lies one nucleotide away. These data originate in a study of blood T cell repertoires in COVID-19 (TCRdb year 2020). Regarding the complete study: The collaborator samples originated in the United States, Italy and Spain and spanned the acute and convalescent phases of COVID-19. A de-identified subject ID, COVID-19 status, age in years and sex were almost always included in the sample metadata. Where available, HLA class I and class II types were obtained from metadata supplied by the sample provider rather than from assay-based typing. The samples were drawn from the first 160 participants of the ongoing ImmuneRACE study and from over 950 subjects provided by 6 global collaborators. The repertoires were made available in a free public database intended to serve as a resource for research on the immune response to SARS-CoV-2. The material from the prospective study consisted of cDNA or gDNA derived from T cells, B-cell-depleted T cells, or PBMCs. The dataset comprised deeply sampled blood TCRbeta repertoires from subjects exposed to, actively infected with, or recovered from COVID-19.

TCRbeta CDR3 regions were amplified from genomic DNA using the immunoSEQ Assay, a bias-controlled multiplex PCR. The original pipeline was this. The number of nucleated cells in each sample was estimated by amplification of reference gene primers within the assay. Sequence reads were collapsed and filtered to measure the absolute abundance of every unique TCRbeta CDR3 rearrangement. For each sample, productive Simpson clonality was calculated as the square root of Simpson's diversity index across productive rearrangements. TCRdb mirrors the immuneACCESS table, restricted to in-frame sequences. Some clones are absent from its copies; in checked studies, under half trace to an unresolved V gene, and the reason for the others is unknown. V and J calls and clone size follow that table, whereas D and trimming were derived from the DNA. The table for this sample lists about 120,000 clones; approximately 87% of them were counted only once. The ten largest make up more than 2% of the sample.

V loses 6 bases, J loses 4 bases, and the germline ends lie 18 bases apart. According to the germline V gene (reference sequence), CDR1 reads LGHDT and CDR2 reads YNNKEL. Reading from cysteine to phenylalanine, the CDR3 counts 15 amino acids. Only CDR3 DNA is held: 45 bases, read in frame from base 1. Whole blood was collected in K2EDTA tubes by collaborating institutions according to the institutions' own protocols. Collaborator samples were shipped for TCRbeta analysis as frozen whole blood, isolated PBMCs, or DNA extracted from either sample type. Paper-wide results and their limitations: How much clinical and demographic metadata was included differed by source and by participant, and the metadata was provided uncurated.

This chain is built from TRBV3-1 (or the pseudogene TRBV3-2) and TRBJ2-5; the D segment could be TRBD2, given 7 matching bases. The receptor's source is a woman between 45 and 60 years old with acute or convalescent COVID-19. The specimen was peripheral blood. The DNA reads as follows: TGTGCCAGCAGTACGAGCGAGGGGGGGACAGAGACCCAGTACTTC. Its protein is CASSTSEGGTETQYF.